This T cell receptor beta chain was found in a study of human T cells and chemical hapten exposure. Study-level information: Upper inner arm skin measuring approximately 2 cm by approximately 2 cm received 2% DPC for sensitization.

As regards this clonotype: Its antigen is undetermined. This may be a read error: a much more frequent sequence differs by one nucleotide.

The germline V gene encodes CDR1 SGHRS and CDR2 YFSETQ. The CDR3 spans 15 residues. Study-level findings and limits: Against controls, expanded TCRs gave rise to significantly more large CDR3 similarity clusters.

Via MiXCR, TCRdb re-called the RACE reads, giving one row per CDR3 protein. The table has under 100,000 distinct CDR3 sequences, 8.5% to 9% seen once. Time point: pre-sensitization, week 0. As to treatment: therapeutic diphenylcyclopropenone sensitization with weekly scalp DPC. Unfractionated whole blood yielded the extracted total RNA. The TCR originated in a man in his forties with alopecia areata. Some clones in this sample may be carry-over from other donors' samples. Material: whole blood, obtained in connection with sensitization to the hapten diphenylcyclopropenone (DPC). This sequence joins TRBV5-1 and TRBJ1-6; TRBD1 aligns across 9 bases. The DNA for the CDR3 is TGCGCCAGCAGCTTGACAGGGGGCGAAAATTCACACCTCCACTTT. Its protein is CASSLTGGENSHLHF.